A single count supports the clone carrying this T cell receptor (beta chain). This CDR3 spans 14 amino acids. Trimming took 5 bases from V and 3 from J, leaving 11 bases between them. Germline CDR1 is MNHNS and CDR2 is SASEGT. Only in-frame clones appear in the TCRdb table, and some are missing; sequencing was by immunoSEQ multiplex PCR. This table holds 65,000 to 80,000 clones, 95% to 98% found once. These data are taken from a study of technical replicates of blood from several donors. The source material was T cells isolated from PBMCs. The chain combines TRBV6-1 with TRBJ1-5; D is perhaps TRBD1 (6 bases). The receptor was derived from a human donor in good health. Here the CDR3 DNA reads TGTGCCAGCAGTCCGGGACACCTCAATCAGCCCCAGCATTTT. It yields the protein CASSPGHLNQPQHF.